This T cell receptor beta chain derives from a study of beta chain features in type 1 diabetes. Study-wide results and limits: In every one of the four CD4+ subsets, TCRB CDR3s were moderately but significantly shorter in Type 1 diabetes patients.

There are a few counts of this clone. Antigen: not known. V shed 2 bases and J shed 9 bases, with 15 bases lying between them. The CDR3 is 14 amino acids. Germline V gives CDR1 SGHRS, CDR2 YFSETQ. Blood was collected once per donor into heparin, averaging roughly 110 mL. Every bit of the isolated RNA underwent reverse transcription, so sequencing read expressed TCRB transcripts. Sequencing used immunoSEQ multiplex PCR; TCRdb keeps in-frame clones, though not all of them. The data contain roughly 700,000 clones, about an eighth of them singletons. V is TRBV5-1 and J is TRBJ2-1; possible D gene TRBD2, 5 bases. Sequencing was done on a sample of naive CD4+ T cells from blood. This clonotype originated in a man aged 18 to 30 with type 1 diabetes. The CDR3 here is CASSFLAATVEQFF. The CDR3 DNA follows: TGCGCCAGCAGCTTCCTAGCAGCTACAGTTGAGCAGTTCTTC. Full variable domain (outside the CDR3, taken from reference TRBV5-1 and TRBJ2-1): KAGVTQTPRYLIKTRGQQVTLSCSPISGHRSVSWYQQTPGQGLQFLFEYFSETQRNKGNFPGRFSGRQFSNSRSEMNVSTLELGDSALYLCASSFLAATVEQFFGPGTRLTVL.